Listed below are T cell receptor beta chains from one sample, sequenced in a study of T-cell reconstitution after alpha-beta-depleted transplantation in children. Via MiXCR, TCRdb re-called the PCR reads, giving one row per CDR3 protein. The sample contains fewer than 550,000 distinct CDR3 sequences, 11% of which appear only once. The specimen was PBMCs, mostly from graft donor cells, collected 180 days after TCRalphabeta/CD19-depleted stem cell transplant. The receptors shown here come from a female patient aged 2-10 years who had a stem cell transplant for aplastic anemia, so the T cells may come from the graft donor. CDR3s include the opening cysteine and the closing phenylalanine or tryptophan. A D gene is named only where the DNA matches it firmly. Rows may omit the clone size; those that give it use once, few, many or a size class.

clone_size: NA
cdr3_length: 15
d_call: NA
j_call: TRBJ1-5
v_call: TRBV28
cdr3_aa: CASTPSRTVNQPQHF
cdr3_nt: TGTGCCAGCACCCCTTCGAGGACGGTGAATCAGCCCCAGCATTTT

clone_size: many
cdr3_length: 15
d_call: NA
j_call: TRBJ1-5
v_call: TRBV12-3/TRBV12-4
cdr3_aa: CASSFGWLAGQPQHF
cdr3_nt: TGTGCCAGCAGTTTCGGTTGGTTAGCAGGGCAGCCCCAGCATTTT

clone_size: few
cdr3_length: 18
d_call: NA
j_call: TRBJ2-4
v_call: TRBV11-2
cdr3_aa: CASSLGGGGIIAKNIQYF
cdr3_nt: TGTGCCAGCAGCTTAGGGGGTGGCGGGATAATAGCCAAAAACATTCAGTACTTC

clone_size: NA
cdr3_length: 15
d_call: NA
j_call: TRBJ2-2
v_call: TRBV7-8
cdr3_aa: CASSKSIYNTGELFF
cdr3_nt: TGTGCCAGCAGCAAATCTATCTATAACACCGGGGAGCTGTTTTTT

clone_size: NA
cdr3_length: 21
d_call: TRBD2
j_call: TRBJ2-7
v_call: TRBV11-1
cdr3_aa: CASSLVVAGILYRSGSYEQYF
cdr3_nt: TGTGCCAGCAGCTTAGTCGTGGCGGGGATCCTCTATAGGAGCGGGAGTTACGAGCAGTACTTC

clone_size: NA
cdr3_length: 17
d_call: NA
j_call: TRBJ1-5
v_call: TRBV20-1
cdr3_aa: CSARDQRIVGSNQPQHF
cdr3_nt: TGCAGTGCTAGAGACCAACGGATAGTTGGTAGCAATCAGCCCCAGCATTTT

clone_size: many
cdr3_length: 12
d_call: NA
j_call: TRBJ2-5
v_call: TRBV20-1
cdr3_aa: CSARGAGETQYF
cdr3_nt: TGCAGTGCTAGGGGAGCGGGAGAGACCCAGTACTTC

clone_size: many
cdr3_length: 16
d_call: NA
j_call: TRBJ1-4
v_call: TRBV6-1
cdr3_aa: CASSRTGGSTNEKLFF
cdr3_nt: TGTGCCAGCAGTAGGACCGGGGGTTCAACTAATGAAAAACTGTTTTTT

clone_size: NA
cdr3_length: 13
d_call: NA
j_call: TRBJ2-7
v_call: TRBV28
cdr3_aa: CASSGPYLTEQYF
cdr3_nt: TGTGCCAGCAGCGGACCCTACCTGACCGAGCAGTACTTC

clone_size: few
cdr3_length: 17
d_call: NA
j_call: TRBJ2-1
v_call: TRBV6-2/TRBV6-3
cdr3_aa: CASSYSKQPRTYNEQFF
cdr3_nt: TGTGCCAGCAGTTACTCCAAGCAGCCTAGGACCTACAATGAGCAGTTCTTC

clone_size: NA
cdr3_length: 16
d_call: TRBD2
j_call: TRBJ2-3
v_call: TRBV19
cdr3_aa: CASSSWTSGSTDTQYF
cdr3_nt: TGTGCCAGTAGCTCGTGGACTAGCGGGAGTACAGATACGCAGTATTTT

clone_size: once
cdr3_length: 16
d_call: NA
j_call: TRBJ2-1
v_call: TRBV20-1
cdr3_aa: CSARSGPGTPINEQFF
cdr3_nt: TGCAGTGCTAGGTCGGGGCCCGGGACTCCTATCAATGAGCAGTTCTTC